Listed below are T cell receptor beta chains from one sample, sequenced in a study of Graves' ophthalmopathy and Graves' hyperthyroidism. MiXCR, applied by TCRdb to the multiplex PCR reads, yields one record per CDR3 protein. The top ten hold roughly 45% of the sample, which has 600,000 to 950,000 distinct CDR3 sequences, roughly 40% seen once. Sequencing used peripheral blood. The receptors come from an adult man with Graves' ophthalmopathy. The CDR3 runs from the conserved cysteine through the conserved F or W. The D gene is left open where the match is weak. Expanded clones are given a class, and other clones once, few, many or no size at all.

v_gene,d_gene,j_gene,abundance,len,CDR3aa,CDR3nt
TRBV10-3,-,TRBJ1-2,-,12,CAIQRGADGYTF,TGTGCCATCCAGAGAGGGGCGGATGGCTACACCTTC
TRBV9,-,TRBJ2-7,-,16,CASSQDLPGKSGEQYF,TGTGCCAGCAGCCAAGATTTGCCAGGGAAATCCGGGGAGCAGTACTTC
TRBV7-2,TRBD2,TRBJ2-2,-,16,CASILRGGRAVGELFF,TGTGCCAGCATCTTGAGGGGCGGGAGGGCCGTCGGGGAGCTGTTTTTT
TRBV7-6,TRBD1,TRBJ1-4,few,14,CASSLRQGNEKLFF,TGTGCCAGCAGCCTACGACAGGGAAATGAAAAACTGTTTTTT
TRBV7-9,-,TRBJ2-2,few,13,CASSQVDAGELFF,TGTGCCAGCAGCCAAGTGGACGCCGGGGAGCTGTTTTTT
TRBV12-3/TRBV12-4,-,TRBJ1-2,-,15,CASSLALGFNYGYTF,TGTGCCAGCAGTTTAGCGCTCGGATTTAACTATGGCTACACCTTC
TRBV20-1,TRBD2,TRBJ2-7,few,13,CSAPSGDSYEQYF,TGCAGTGCTCCTAGCGGAGACTCCTACGAGCAGTACTTC
TRBV24-1,-,TRBJ1-2,many,14,CATSDFRRVHGYTF,TGTGCCACCAGTGATTTTCGCAGGGTCCATGGCTACACCTTC
TRBV29-1,-,TRBJ2-6,-,17,CSVEGWDAGTGADVLTF,TGCAGCGTTGAAGGTTGGGACGCGGGAACCGGGGCCGACGTCCTGACTTTC
TRBV4-3,TRBD2,TRBJ2-5,-,13,CASSQGLAGTQYF,TGCGCCAGCAGCCAAGGACTAGCCGGGACCCAGTACTTC
TRBV15,-,TRBJ1-3,many,15,CATSRARFSGNTIYF,TGTGCCACCAGCAGAGCCCGTTTCTCTGGAAACACCATATATTTT
TRBV7-6,-,TRBJ1-6,many,14,CASSGGMGNSPLHF,TGTGCCAGCAGCGGGGGGATGGGTAATTCACCCCTCCACTTT
TRBV9,TRBD1,TRBJ2-7,many,13,CASSGWDSYEQYF,TGTGCCAGCAGCGGATGGGACAGTTACGAGCAGTACTTC
TRBV7-8,TRBD2,TRBJ2-7,-,10,CASKGGEQYF,TGTGCCAGCAAGGGAGGGGAGCAGTACTTC
TRBV7-9,TRBD2,TRBJ2-5,-,16,CASTYRGAGGEETQYF,TGTGCCAGCACCTACCGGGGAGCGGGAGGGGAAGAGACCCAGTACTTC
TRBV5-1,-,TRBJ2-2,many,15,CASSFAGTGTGELFF,TGCGCCAGCAGCTTCGCGGGGACGGGAACCGGGGAGCTGTTTTTT
TRBV19,-,TRBJ1-4,many,14,CASSTAPLGEKLFF,TGTGCCAGTAGTACCGCGCCCCTCGGTGAAAAACTGTTTTTT
TRBV6-1,TRBD2,TRBJ2-5,-,14,CASSYGGRKETQYF,TGTGCCAGCAGTTACGGCGGGAGGAAGGAGACCCAGTACTTC
TRBV9,TRBD2,TRBJ2-7,-,14,CASSVRAGGDEQYF,TGCGCCAGCAGCGTCCGGGCGGGGGGTGACGAGCAGTACTTC
TRBV15,TRBD1,TRBJ1-2,-,15,CATSSLRGPDYGYTF,TGTGCCACCAGCAGCCTCAGGGGGCCTGACTATGGCTACACCTTC
TRBV19,TRBD1,TRBJ1-6,many,14,CASRTGTGNSPLHF,TGTGCCAGCAGGACCGGGACAGGGAATTCACCCCTCCACTTT
TRBV7-9,-,TRBJ1-1,many,14,CASSLGGQNTEAFF,TGTGCCAGCAGCTTAGGGGGACAGAACACTGAAGCTTTCTTT
TRBV29-1,TRBD1,TRBJ2-5,-,14,CSSPGQGQWETQYF,TGCAGCTCACCAGGACAGGGGCAGTGGGAGACCCAGTACTTC
TRBV2,-,TRBJ1-2,many,16,CASSDRYMRDKYGYTF,TGTGCCAGCAGTGATAGATATATGAGGGACAAATATGGCTACACCTTC
TRBV7-9,TRBD2,TRBJ2-5,-,14,CASSLAASGGTQYF,TGTGCCAGCAGCTTAGCGGCTAGCGGGGGGACCCAGTACTTC
TRBV12-3/TRBV12-4,TRBD1,TRBJ1-6,many,15,CASSPGQGSGSPLHF,TGTGCCAGCAGCCCGGGACAGGGTTCGGGCTCACCCCTCCACTTT
TRBV7-2,-,TRBJ2-7,-,14,CASSPSYLSYEQYF,TGTGCCAGCAGCCCAAGTTATCTTTCCTACGAGCAGTACTTC
TRBV24-1,-,TRBJ1-5,-,13,CASSSGVDQPQHF,TGTGCCAGCAGTTCCGGCGTAGATCAGCCCCAGCATTTT
TRBV20-1,-,TRBJ2-5,-,15,CSAIRDARSGETQYF,TGCAGTGCTATTAGAGATGCCCGGTCGGGAGAGACCCAGTACTTC
TRBV12-3/TRBV12-4,-,TRBJ2-7,few,13,CASSPEGRYEQYF,TGTGCCAGCAGTCCCGAAGGGAGGTACGAGCAGTACTTC
TRBV5-4,-,TRBJ2-2,few,15,CASSPFRDRTGELFF,TGTGCCAGCAGCCCGTTCAGGGATCGAACCGGGGAGCTGTTTTTT
TRBV9,-,TRBJ2-2,-,13,CASSVATTGELFF,TGTGCCAGCAGCGTAGCTACCACCGGGGAGCTGTTTTTT
TRBV20-1,TRBD1,TRBJ1-6,-,13,CSAPGQHSSALHF,TGCAGTGCTCCGGGACAGCACTCTTCGGCCCTCCACTTT
TRBV10-3,-,TRBJ1-4,many,13,CAISEQEGEKLFF,TGTGCCATCAGTGAACAGGAGGGCGAAAAACTGTTTTTT
TRBV7-2,-,TRBJ2-7,many,13,CASSRDGSSEQYF,TGTGCCAGCAGCCGGGACGGGAGTTCCGAGCAGTACTTC
TRBV9,TRBD2,TRBJ2-7,-,16,CASSVDASGRAYEQYF,TGTGCCAGCAGCGTAGATGCTAGCGGGAGGGCCTACGAGCAGTACTTC
TRBV5-1,-,TRBJ2-7,-,14,CASRADDRPYEQYF,TGCGCCAGCAGGGCGGATGACAGGCCCTACGAGCAGTACTTC
TRBV19,-,TRBJ1-2,few,13,CASSIWAGRGYTF,TGTGCCAGTAGTATATGGGCAGGAAGGGGCTACACCTTC
TRBV29-1,-,TRBJ1-1,many,14,CSVEDLGSNTEAFF,TGCAGCGTTGAAGATTTAGGCAGCAACACTGAAGCTTTCTTT
TRBV19,-,TRBJ2-2,-,11,CATTGSGELFF,TGTGCCACCACAGGGTCCGGGGAGCTGTTTTTT
TRBV2,TRBD1,TRBJ1-6,few,14,CASSIDRANSPLHF,TGTGCCAGCAGTATCGACAGGGCTAATTCACCCCTCCACTTT
TRBV27,-,TRBJ2-2,-,16,CASSTQNGVGTGELFF,TGTGCCAGCAGTACACAGAACGGGGTGGGCACCGGGGAGCTGTTTTTT
TRBV20-1,TRBD1,TRBJ2-5,-,17,CSARAAVGTGFQETQYF,TGCAGTGCTAGAGCGGCAGTTGGGACAGGGTTTCAAGAGACCCAGTACTTC
TRBV25-1,-,TRBJ1-1,-,15,CASSETYGENTEAFF,TGTGCCAGCAGTGAAACCTACGGGGAGAACACTGAAGCTTTCTTT
TRBV9,-,TRBJ2-2,-,16,CASSVDPGLNTGELFF,TGTGCCAGCAGCGTAGATCCGGGCTTGAACACCGGGGAGCTGTTTTTT
TRBV2,TRBD1,TRBJ1-2,few,18,CASSFLDRVSHTNYGYTF,TGTGCCAGCAGTTTCCTGGACAGGGTATCTCACACTAACTATGGCTACACCTTC
TRBV20-1,TRBD1,TRBJ2-2,-,14,CSAQTGFDTGELFF,TGCAGTGCCCAGACAGGGTTTGACACCGGGGAGCTGTTTTTT
TRBV19,-,TRBJ1-3,many,12,CATATGGNTIYF,TGTGCCACTGCGACGGGAGGAAACACCATATATTTT
TRBV20-1,TRBD2,TRBJ2-7,few,14,CSASIAGNSYEQYF,TGCAGTGCTTCCATAGCGGGGAACTCCTACGAGCAGTACTTC
TRBV5-1,-,TRBJ1-1,few,13,CASCQGMNTEAFF,TGCGCCAGCTGTCAGGGGATGAACACTGAAGCTTTCTTT
TRBV19,TRBD1,TRBJ2-5,-,14,CAGSMGQGEETQYF,TGTGCCGGTAGTATGGGACAGGGCGAGGAGACCCAGTACTTC
TRBV7-2,-,TRBJ2-5,once,16,CASSLASTRGSETQYF,TGTGCCAGCAGCTTAGCGTCGACCAGGGGTTCAGAGACCCAGTACTTC
TRBV2,-,TRBJ1-1,-,14,CASSELTHRTEAFF,TGTGCCAGCAGTGAGTTGACACATAGGACTGAAGCTTTCTTT
TRBV10-3,TRBD1,TRBJ2-3,-,16,CAISGQGAVSTDTQYF,TGTGCCATCAGCGGACAGGGGGCCGTTAGCACAGATACGCAGTATTTT
TRBV12-3/TRBV12-4,-,TRBJ2-5,few,11,CASRASGTQYF,TGTGCCAGCAGGGCCAGCGGGACCCAGTACTTC